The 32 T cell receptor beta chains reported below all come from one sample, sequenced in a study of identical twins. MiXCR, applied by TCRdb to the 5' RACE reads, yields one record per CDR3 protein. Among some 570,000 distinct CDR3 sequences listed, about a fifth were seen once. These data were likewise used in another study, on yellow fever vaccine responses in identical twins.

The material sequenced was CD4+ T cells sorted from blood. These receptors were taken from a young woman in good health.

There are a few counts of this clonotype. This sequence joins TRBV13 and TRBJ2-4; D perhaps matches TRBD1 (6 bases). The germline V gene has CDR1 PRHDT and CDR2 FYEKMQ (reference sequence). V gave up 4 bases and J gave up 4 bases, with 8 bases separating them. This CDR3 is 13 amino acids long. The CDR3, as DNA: TGTGCCAGCAGCTCCCAGGGGAAAAACATTCAGTACTTC. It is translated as CASSSQGKNIQYF.

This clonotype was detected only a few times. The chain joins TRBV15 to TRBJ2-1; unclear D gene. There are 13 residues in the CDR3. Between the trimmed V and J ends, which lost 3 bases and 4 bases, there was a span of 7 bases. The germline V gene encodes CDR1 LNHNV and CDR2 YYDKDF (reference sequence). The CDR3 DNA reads TGTGCCACCAGCAGTGGACCTTACAATGAGCAGTTCTTC. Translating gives CATSSGPYNEQFF.

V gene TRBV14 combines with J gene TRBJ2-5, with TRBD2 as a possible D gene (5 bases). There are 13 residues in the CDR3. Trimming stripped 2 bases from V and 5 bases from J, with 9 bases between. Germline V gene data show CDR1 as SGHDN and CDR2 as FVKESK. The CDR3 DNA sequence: TGTGCCAGCAGCCAAACCCGGAGGGAGACCCAGTACTTC. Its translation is CASSQTRRETQYF.

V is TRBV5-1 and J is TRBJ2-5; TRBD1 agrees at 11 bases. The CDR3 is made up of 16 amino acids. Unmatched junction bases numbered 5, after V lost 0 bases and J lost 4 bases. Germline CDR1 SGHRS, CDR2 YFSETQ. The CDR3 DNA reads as TGCGCCAGCAGCTTGGAAGGACAGGGGGCAGGAGAGACCCAGTACTTC. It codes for CASSLEGQGAGETQYF.

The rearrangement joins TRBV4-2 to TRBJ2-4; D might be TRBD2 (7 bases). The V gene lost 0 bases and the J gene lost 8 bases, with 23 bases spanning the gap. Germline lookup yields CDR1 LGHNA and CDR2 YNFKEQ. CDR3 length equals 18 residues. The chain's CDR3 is CASSQDLGLAAGADIQYF. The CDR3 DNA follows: TGTGCCAGCAGCCAAGATCTAGGGCTAGCGGCAGGGGCGGACATTCAGTACTTC.

This chain's CDR3 is CATSTSGRAHEQFF. CDR3 DNA: TGTGCCACCAGTACTAGCGGGAGGGCCCATGAGCAGTTCTTC. The chain links TRBV24-1 to TRBJ2-1; 13 nucleotides match TRBD2. The V gene end was trimmed by 6 bases and the J gene end by 8 bases; junction bases not matched to a gene: 3. CDR3 length: 14 amino acids. Germline V gene lookup returns CDR1 KGHDR and CDR2 SFDVKD.

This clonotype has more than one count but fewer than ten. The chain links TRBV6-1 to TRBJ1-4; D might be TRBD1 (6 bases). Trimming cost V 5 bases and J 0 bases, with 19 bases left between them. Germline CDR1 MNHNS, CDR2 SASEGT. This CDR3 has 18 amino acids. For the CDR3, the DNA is TGTGCCAGCAGTCGAATAACCTACAGGGAATCAACTAATGAAAAACTGTTTTTT. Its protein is CASSRITYRESTNEKLFF.

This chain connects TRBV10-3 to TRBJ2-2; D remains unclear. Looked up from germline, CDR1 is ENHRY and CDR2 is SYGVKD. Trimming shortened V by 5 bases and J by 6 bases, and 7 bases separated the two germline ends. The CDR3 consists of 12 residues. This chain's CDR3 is CAISSGSGELFF. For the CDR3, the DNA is TGTGCCATCAGTTCAGGTTCCGGGGAGCTGTTTTTT.

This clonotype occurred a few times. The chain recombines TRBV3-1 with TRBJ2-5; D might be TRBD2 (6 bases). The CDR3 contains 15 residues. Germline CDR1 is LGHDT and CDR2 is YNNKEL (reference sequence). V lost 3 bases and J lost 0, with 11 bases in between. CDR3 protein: CASSHLRDYQETQYF. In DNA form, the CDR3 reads TGTGCCAGCAGCCACCTTAGGGACTACCAAGAGACCCAGTACTTC.

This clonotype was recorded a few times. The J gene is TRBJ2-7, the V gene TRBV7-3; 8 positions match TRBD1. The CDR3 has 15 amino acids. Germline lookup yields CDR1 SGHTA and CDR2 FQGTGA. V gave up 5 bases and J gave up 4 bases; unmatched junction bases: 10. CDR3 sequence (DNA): TGTGCCAGCAGCCCGGACGGACAGGGCAGATACGAGCAGTACTTC. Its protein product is CASSPDGQGRYEQYF.

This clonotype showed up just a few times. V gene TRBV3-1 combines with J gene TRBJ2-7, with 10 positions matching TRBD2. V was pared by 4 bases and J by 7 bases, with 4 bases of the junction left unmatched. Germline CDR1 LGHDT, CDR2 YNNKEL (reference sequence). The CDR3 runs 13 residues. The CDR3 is CASSRGAGGEQYF. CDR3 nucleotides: TGTGCCAGCAGCCGAGGAGCGGGAGGGGAGCAGTACTTC.

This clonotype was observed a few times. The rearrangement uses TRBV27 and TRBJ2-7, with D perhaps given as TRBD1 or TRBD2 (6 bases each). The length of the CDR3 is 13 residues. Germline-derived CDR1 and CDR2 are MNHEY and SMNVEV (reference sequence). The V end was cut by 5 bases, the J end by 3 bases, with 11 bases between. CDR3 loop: CASSPRGDYEQYF. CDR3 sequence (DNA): TGTGCCAGCAGTCCTAGGGGGGACTACGAGCAGTACTTC.

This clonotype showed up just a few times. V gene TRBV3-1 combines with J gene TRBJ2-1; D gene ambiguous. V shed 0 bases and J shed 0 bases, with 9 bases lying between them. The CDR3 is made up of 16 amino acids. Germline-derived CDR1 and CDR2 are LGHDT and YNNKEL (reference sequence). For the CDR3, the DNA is TGTGCCAGCAGCCAAGAGGGCAGGCTCTCCTACAATGAGCAGTTCTTC. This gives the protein CASSQEGRLSYNEQFF.

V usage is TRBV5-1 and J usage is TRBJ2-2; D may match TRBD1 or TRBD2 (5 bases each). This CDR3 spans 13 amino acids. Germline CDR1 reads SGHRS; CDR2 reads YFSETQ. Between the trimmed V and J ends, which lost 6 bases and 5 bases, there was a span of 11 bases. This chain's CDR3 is CASTQGVTGELFF. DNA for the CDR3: TGCGCCAGCACTCAGGGAGTGACCGGGGAGCTGTTTTTT.

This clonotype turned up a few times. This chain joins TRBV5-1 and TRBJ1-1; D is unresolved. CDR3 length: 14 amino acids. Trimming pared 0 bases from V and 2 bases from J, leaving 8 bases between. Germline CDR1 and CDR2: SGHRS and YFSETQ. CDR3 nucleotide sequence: TGCGCCAGCAGCTTGGACGGCAAAAACACTGAAGCTTTCTTT. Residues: CASSLDGKNTEAFF. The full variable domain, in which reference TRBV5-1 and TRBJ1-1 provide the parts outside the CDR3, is KAGVTQTPRYLIKTRGQQVTLSCSPISGHRSVSWYQQTPGQGLQFLFEYFSETQRNKGNFPGRFSGRQFSNSRSEMNVSTLELGDSALYLCASSLDGKNTEAFFGQGTRLTVV.

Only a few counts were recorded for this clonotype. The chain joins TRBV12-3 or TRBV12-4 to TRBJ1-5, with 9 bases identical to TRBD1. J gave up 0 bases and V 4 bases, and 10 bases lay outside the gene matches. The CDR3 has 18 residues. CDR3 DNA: TGTGCCAGCAGTTGGGGCAGGACAGGGGTTCGTAGCAATCAGCCCCAGCATTTT. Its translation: CASSWGRTGVRSNQPQHF.

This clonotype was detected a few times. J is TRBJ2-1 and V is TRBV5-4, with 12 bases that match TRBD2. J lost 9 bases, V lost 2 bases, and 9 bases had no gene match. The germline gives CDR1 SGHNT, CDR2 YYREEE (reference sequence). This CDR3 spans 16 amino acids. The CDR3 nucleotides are TGTGCCAGCAGCTTTTCAACTAGCGGGAGGTGGGGTGAGCAGTTCTTC. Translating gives CASSFSTSGRWGEQFF.

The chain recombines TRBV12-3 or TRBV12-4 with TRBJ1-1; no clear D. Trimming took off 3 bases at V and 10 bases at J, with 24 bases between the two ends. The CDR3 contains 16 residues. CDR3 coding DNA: TGTGCCAGCAGTTTGGGGAATCCGGACTCGGCAGGAGGAGCTTTCTTT. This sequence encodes CASSLGNPDSAGGAFF.

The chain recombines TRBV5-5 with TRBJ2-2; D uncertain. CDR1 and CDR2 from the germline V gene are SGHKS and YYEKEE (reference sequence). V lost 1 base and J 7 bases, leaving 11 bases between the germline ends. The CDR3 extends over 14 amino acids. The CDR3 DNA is TGTGCCAGCAGCTTGTCAAGGGCGCGCGGGGAGCTGTTTTTT. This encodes CASSLSRARGELFF.

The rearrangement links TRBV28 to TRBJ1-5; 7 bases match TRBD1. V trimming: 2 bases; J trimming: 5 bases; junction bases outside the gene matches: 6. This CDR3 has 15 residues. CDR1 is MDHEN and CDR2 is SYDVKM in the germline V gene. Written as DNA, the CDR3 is TGTGCCAGCAGTTTAAGGACAGGATGGGATCAGCCCCAGCATTTT. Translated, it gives CASSLRTGWDQPQHF. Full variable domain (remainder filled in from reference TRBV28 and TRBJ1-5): DVKVTQSSRYLVKRTGEKVFLECVQDMDHENMFWYRQDPGLGLRLIYFSYDVKMKEKGDIPEGYSVSREKKERFSLILESASTNQTSMYLCASSLRTGWDQPQHFGDGTRLSIL.

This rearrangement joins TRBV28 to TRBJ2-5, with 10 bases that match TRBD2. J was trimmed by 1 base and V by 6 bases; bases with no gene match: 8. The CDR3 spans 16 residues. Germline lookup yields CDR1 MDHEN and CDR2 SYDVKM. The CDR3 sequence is CASRNPGLAAQETQYF. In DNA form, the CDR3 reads TGTGCCAGCAGGAACCCTGGACTAGCGGCCCAAGAGACCCAGTACTTC.

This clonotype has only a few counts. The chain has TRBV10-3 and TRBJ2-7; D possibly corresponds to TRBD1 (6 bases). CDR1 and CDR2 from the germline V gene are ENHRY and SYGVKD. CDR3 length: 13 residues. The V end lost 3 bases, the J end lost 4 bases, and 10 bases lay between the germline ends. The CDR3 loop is CAISERQEYEQYV. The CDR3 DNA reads TGTGCCATCAGTGAAAGACAGGAGTACGAGCAGTACGTC.

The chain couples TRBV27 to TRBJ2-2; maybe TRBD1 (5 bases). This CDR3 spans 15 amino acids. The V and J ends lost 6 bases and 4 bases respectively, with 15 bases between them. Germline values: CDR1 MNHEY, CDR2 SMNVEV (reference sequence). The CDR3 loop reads CASRRSQGITGELFF. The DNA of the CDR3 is TGTGCCAGCAGGCGGAGTCAGGGCATCACCGGGGAGCTGTTTTTT.

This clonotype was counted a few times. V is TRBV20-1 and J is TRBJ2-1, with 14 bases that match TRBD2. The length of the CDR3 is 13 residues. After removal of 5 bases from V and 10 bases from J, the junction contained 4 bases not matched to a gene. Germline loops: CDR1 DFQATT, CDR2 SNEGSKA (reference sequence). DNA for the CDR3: TGCAGTGCTGGGACTAGCGGGAGAGAAGAGCAGTTCTTC. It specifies CSAGTSGREEQFF.

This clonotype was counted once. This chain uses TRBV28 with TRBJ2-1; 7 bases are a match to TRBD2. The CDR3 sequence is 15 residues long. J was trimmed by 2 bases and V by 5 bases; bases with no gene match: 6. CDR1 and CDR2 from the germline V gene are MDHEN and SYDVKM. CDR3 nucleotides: TGTGCCAGCAGTAACGGGGGGATCGCCTACAATGAGCAGTTCTTC. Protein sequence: CASSNGGIAYNEQFF. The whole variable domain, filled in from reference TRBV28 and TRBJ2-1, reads DVKVTQSSRYLVKRTGEKVFLECVQDMDHENMFWYRQDPGLGLRLIYFSYDVKMKEKGDIPEGYSVSREKKERFSLILESASTNQTSMYLCASSNGGIAYNEQFFGPGTRLTVL.

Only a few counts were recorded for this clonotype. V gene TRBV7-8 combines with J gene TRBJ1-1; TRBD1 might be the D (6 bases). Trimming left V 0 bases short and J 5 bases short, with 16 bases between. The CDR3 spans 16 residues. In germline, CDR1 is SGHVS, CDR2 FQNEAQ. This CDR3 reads CASSLAGGLTRTEAFF. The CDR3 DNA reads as TGTGCCAGCAGCTTAGCGGGGGGGCTAACGAGGACTGAAGCTTTCTTT.

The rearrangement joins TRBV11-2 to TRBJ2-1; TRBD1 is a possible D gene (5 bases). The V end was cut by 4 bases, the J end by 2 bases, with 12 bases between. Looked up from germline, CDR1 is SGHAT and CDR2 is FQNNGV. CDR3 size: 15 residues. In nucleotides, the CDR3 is TGTGCCAGCAGCTACCGACAGCTAACCTACAATGAGCAGTTCTTC. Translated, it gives CASSYRQLTYNEQFF.

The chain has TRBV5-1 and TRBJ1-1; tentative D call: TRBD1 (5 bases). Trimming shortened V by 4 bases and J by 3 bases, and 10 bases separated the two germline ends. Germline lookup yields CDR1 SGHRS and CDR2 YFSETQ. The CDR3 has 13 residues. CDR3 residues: CASSGGSYTEAFF. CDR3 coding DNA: TGCGCCAGCAGCGGGGGATCCTACACTGAAGCTTTCTTT.

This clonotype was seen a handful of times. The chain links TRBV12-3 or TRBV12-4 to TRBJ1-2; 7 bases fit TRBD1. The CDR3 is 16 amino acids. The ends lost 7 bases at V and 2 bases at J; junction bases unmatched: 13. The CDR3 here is CASTLPNRGSNYGYTF. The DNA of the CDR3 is TGTGCCAGCACCCTTCCCAACAGGGGCTCGAACTATGGCTACACCTTC.

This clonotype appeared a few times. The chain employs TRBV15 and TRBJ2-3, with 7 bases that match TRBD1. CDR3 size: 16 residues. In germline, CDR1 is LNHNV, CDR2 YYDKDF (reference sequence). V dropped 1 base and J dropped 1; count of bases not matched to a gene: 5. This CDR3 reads CATSRARQGGTDTQYF. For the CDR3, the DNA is TGTGCCACCAGCAGAGCAAGACAGGGAGGCACAGATACGCAGTATTTT.

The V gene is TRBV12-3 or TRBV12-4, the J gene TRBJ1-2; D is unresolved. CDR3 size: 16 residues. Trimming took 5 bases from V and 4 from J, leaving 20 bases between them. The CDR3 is CASSMSAGAPTYGYTF. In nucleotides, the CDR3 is TGTGCCAGCAGTATGAGCGCAGGAGCTCCTACCTATGGCTACACCTTC.

CDR3 DNA: TGCAGTGCTAGAGGGCTAGCGGGGGTCGGGGAGCTGTTTTTT. Amino acids: CSARGLAGVGELFF. The rearrangement joins TRBV20-1 to TRBJ2-2, with 10 bases lining up with TRBD2. Germline assignment: CDR1 DFQATT and CDR2 SNEGSKA (reference sequence). The CDR3 sequence is 14 residues long. V was pared by 1 base and J by 7 bases, with 3 bases of the junction left unmatched.